These 17 T cell receptor beta chains were sequenced from one sample in a study of blood T cell repertoires in COVID-19. The assay was immunoSEQ multiplex PCR, and TCRdb's table has in-frame clones only and misses some. This table holds under 70,000 clones, 88% found once. The material sequenced was PBMCs or T cells enriched from blood (not recorded which). All receptors come from a woman aged 40 to 50 who had recovered from COVID-19.

V gene TRBV19 combines with J gene TRBJ2-2; D is ambiguous. The V end was cut by 6 bases, the J end by 5 bases, with 16 bases between. CDR3 size: 15 residues. Germline values: CDR1 LNHDA, CDR2 SQIVND (reference sequence). The DNA for the CDR3 is TGTGCCAGTAGCGCATTGGGCAGTATGACCGGGGAGCTGTTTTTT. This gives the protein CASSALGSMTGELFF.

The V and J genes are TRBV12-3 or TRBV12-4 and TRBJ1-2; tentatively, D is TRBD1 (5 bases). The CDR3 runs 13 residues. V was shortened by 6 bases and J by 4 bases, with 12 bases between the two germline ends. The CDR3 DNA follows: TGTGCCAGCAGCCGCAGACAGAGCTATGGCTACACCTTC. Translated: CASSRRQSYGYTF.

The rearrangement joins TRBV19 to TRBJ2-1; 12 positions agree with TRBD2. J lost 0 bases, V lost 3 bases, and 15 bases had no gene match. The CDR3 runs 21 residues. Germline V gene sequence: CDR1 LNHDA, CDR2 SQIVND (reference sequence). CDR3 DNA: TGTGCCAGTAGTATCGTGACGGGCCTAGCGGGGGGGTGGAGCTCCTACAATGAGCAGTTCTTC. It encodes CASSIVTGLAGGWSSYNEQFF. The full variable domain, its missing parts supplied by reference TRBV19 and TRBJ2-1, is DGGITQSPKYLFRKEGQNVTLSCEQNLNHDAMYWYRQDPGQGLRLIYYSQIVNDFQKGDIAEGYSVSREKKESFPLTVTSAQKNPTAFYLCASSIVTGLAGGWSSYNEQFFGPGTRLTVL.

The DNA for the CDR3 is TGTGCCAGCCGGATCGGTCTAGAACCCTACGAGCAGTACTTC. Amino acids: CASRIGLEPYEQYF. This chain connects TRBV28 to TRBJ2-7; no clear D gene. Trimming left V 8 bases short and J 2 bases short, with 16 bases between. Looked up from germline, CDR1 is MDHEN and CDR2 is SYDVKM. The CDR3 is 14 residues long.

The V call is TRBV6-5, the J call TRBJ1-6; 7 bases are a match to TRBD1. The V gene's germline CDR1 is MNHEY and CDR2 SVGAGI. The CDR3 has 14 residues. The V and J ends lost 8 bases and 7 bases, in that order; junction bases with no gene match: 8. CDR3 sequence: CASALGTANSPLHF. The CDR3 region has the DNA TGTGCCAGCGCGCTCGGGACAGCCAATTCACCCCTCCACTTT.

This clone was detected only a few times. J is TRBJ2-2 and V is TRBV9; weak D call: TRBD1 (5 bases). V lost 1 base and J 0 bases, leaving 10 bases between the germline ends. Germline V lookup: CDR1 SGDLS, CDR2 YYNGEE. CDR3 length: 16 residues. CDR3 protein: CASSVFGAPNTGELFF. The CDR3 nucleotides read TGTGCCAGCAGCGTATTTGGGGCCCCGAACACCGGGGAGCTGTTTTTT.

J is TRBJ2-3 and V is TRBV3-1 (or the pseudogene TRBV3-2); 9 bases map to TRBD2. Germline assignment: CDR1 LGHDT and CDR2 YNNKEL (reference sequence). This CDR3 has 16 residues. The trim removed 0 bases at V and 5 bases at J, leaving 6 bases unmatched. The CDR3 loop is CASSQEVAGARDTQYF. CDR3 bases: TGTGCCAGCAGCCAAGAGGTAGCGGGGGCCAGAGATACGCAGTATTTT.

The V call is TRBV5-1, the J call TRBJ2-7; 7 nucleotides align to TRBD1. The germline CDR1 and CDR2 sequences are SGHRS and YFSETQ. The CDR3 totals 14 residues. V trimming: 0 bases; J trimming: 3 bases; junction bases outside the gene matches: 3. CDR3 in amino acids: CASSLGDRNYEQYF. CDR3 nucleotides: TGCGCCAGCAGCTTGGGGGACAGAAACTACGAGCAGTACTTC.

V usage is TRBV7-2 and J usage is TRBJ2-5, with 7 bases aligning to TRBD2. The CDR3 covers 14 residues. J gave up 2 bases and V 8 bases, and 8 bases lay outside the gene matches. Looked up from germline, CDR1 is SGHTA and CDR2 is FQGNSA. CDR3 residues: CASVPGGFQETQYF. For the CDR3, the DNA is TGTGCCAGCGTCCCCGGGGGGTTTCAAGAGACCCAGTACTTC.

The V gene is TRBV19, the J gene TRBJ2-1, with 8 bases lining up with TRBD1. CDR1 and CDR2 from the germline V gene are LNHDA and SQIVND (reference sequence). The CDR3 has 15 residues. J gave up 6 bases and V 5 bases, and 9 bases lay outside the gene matches. The CDR3 DNA sequence: TGTGCCAGTAGTGCCCGGACAGGGAAGGGCAATGAGCAGTTCTTC. This encodes CASSARTGKGNEQFF.

This chain links TRBV27 with TRBJ1-1, with D unresolved. The V gene's germline CDR1 is MNHEY and CDR2 SMNVEV (reference sequence). Trimming removed 3 bases from V and 0 bases from J, with 5 bases in between. The CDR3 is 13 residues long. CDR3 sequence reads: CASSFSVNTEAFF. The CDR3 coding sequence is TGTGCCAGCAGTTTCTCAGTGAACACTGAAGCTTTCTTT.

The V gene is TRBV15, the J gene TRBJ2-3; possible D gene TRBD2, 5 bases. CDR1 is LNHNV, CDR2 YYDKDF, per germline (reference sequence). V lost 0 bases to trimming and J lost 3 bases, with 13 bases between them. The CDR3 is 16 amino acids. CDR3 sequence: CATSRDQGRSTDTQYF. The CDR3 DNA is TGTGCCACCAGCAGAGATCAAGGGAGATCGACAGATACGCAGTATTTT.

This chain uses TRBV2 with TRBJ2-7; D gene unclear. V lost 3 bases to trimming and J lost 6 bases, with 9 bases between them. The length of the CDR3 is 12 residues. Germline CDR1 and CDR2: SNHLY and FYNNEI. The DNA of the CDR3 is TGTGCCAGCAGTGAGGCCCCGTCCGAGCAGTACTTC. As protein: CASSEAPSEQYF.

Only a few counts were recorded for this clone. The chain combines TRBV4-1 with TRBJ1-1; tentative D call: TRBD1 (6 bases). Germline CDR1 is MGHRA and CDR2 is YSYEKL. The germline V and J ends were trimmed by 4 bases and 2 bases, with 14 bases remaining between them. This CDR3 has 15 residues. CDR3 sequence: CASSLTWTANTEAFF. CDR3 DNA sequence: TGCGCCAGCAGCCTCACATGGACAGCCAACACTGAAGCTTTCTTT.

V gene TRBV2 combines with J gene TRBJ1-2; the D is unclear. Germline V lookup: CDR1 SNHLY, CDR2 FYNNEI. Deletions cut 7 bases from V and 8 bases from J, with 11 bases between. There are 11 residues in the CDR3. The CDR3 region is CASTPSGGYTF. The DNA for the CDR3 is TGTGCCAGCACTCCATCAGGAGGCTACACCTTC.

The chain has TRBV10-2 and TRBJ1-5; 8 bases match TRBD1. This CDR3 region has 14 residues. The ends lost 2 bases at V and 4 bases at J; junction bases unmatched: 1. The germline V gene has CDR1 WSHSY and CDR2 SAAADI. DNA of the CDR3: TGCGCCAGCAGTGAGCACAGGGGGAATCAGCCCCAGCATTTT. Its translation: CASSEHRGNQPQHF.

The genes are TRBV11-3 and TRBJ2-3, with TRBD2 as a possible D gene (5 bases). The CDR3 totals 17 residues. The germline V gene has CDR1 SGHNT and CDR2 YENEEA. Trimming took 5 bases from V and 0 from J, leaving 18 bases between them. The CDR3 coding sequence is TGTGCCAGCAGCCCAGCCACCCGAGACTACAGCACAGATACGCAGTATTTT. This encodes CASSPATRDYSTDTQYF.